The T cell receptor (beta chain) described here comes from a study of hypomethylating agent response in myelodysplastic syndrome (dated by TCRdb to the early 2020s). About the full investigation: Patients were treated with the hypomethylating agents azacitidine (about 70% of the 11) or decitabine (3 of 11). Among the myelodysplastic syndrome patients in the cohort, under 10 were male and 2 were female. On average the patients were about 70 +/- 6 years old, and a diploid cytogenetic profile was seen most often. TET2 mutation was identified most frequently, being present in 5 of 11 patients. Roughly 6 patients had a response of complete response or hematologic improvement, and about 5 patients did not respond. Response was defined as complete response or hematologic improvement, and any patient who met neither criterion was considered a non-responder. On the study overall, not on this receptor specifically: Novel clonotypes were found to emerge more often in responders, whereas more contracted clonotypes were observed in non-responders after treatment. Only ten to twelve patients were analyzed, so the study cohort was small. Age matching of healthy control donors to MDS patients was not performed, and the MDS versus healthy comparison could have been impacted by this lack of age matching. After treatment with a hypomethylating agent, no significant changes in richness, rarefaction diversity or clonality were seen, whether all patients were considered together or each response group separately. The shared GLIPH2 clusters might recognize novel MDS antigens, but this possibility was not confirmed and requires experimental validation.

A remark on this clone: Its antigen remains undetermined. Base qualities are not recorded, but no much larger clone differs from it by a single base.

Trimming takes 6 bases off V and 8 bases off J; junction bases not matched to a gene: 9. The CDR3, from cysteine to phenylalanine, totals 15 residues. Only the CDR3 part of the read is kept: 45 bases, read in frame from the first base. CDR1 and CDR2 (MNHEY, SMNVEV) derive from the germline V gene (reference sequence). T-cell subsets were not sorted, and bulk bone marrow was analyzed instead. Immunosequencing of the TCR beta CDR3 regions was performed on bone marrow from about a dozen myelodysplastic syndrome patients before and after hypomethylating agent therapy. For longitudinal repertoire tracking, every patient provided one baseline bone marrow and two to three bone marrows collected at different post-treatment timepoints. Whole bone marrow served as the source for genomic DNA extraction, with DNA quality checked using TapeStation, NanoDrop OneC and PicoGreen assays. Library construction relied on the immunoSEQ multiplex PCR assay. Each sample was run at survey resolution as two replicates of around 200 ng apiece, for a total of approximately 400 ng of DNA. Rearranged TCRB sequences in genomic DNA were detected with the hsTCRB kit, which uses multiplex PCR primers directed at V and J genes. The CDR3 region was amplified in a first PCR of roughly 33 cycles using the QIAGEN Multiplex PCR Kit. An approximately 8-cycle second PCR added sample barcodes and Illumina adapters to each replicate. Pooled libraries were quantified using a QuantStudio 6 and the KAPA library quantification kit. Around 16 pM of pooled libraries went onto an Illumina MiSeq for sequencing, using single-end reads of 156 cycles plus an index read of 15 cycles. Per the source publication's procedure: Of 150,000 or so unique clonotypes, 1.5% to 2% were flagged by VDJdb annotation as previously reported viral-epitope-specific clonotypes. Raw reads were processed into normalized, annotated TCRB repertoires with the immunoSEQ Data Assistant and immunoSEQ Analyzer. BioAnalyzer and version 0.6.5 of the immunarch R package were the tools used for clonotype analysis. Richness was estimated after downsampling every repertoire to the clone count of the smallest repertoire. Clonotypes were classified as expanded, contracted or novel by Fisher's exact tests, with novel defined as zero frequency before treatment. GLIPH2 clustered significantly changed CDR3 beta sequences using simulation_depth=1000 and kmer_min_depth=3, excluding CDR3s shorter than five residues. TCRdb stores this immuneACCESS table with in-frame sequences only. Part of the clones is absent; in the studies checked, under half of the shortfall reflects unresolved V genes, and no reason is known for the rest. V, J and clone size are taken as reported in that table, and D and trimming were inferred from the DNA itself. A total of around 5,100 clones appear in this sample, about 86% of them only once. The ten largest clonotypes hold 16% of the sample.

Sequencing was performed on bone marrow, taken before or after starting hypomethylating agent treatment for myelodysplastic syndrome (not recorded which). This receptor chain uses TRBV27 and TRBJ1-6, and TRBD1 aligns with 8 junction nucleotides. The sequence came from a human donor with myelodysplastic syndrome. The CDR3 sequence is CASRKQGVVDSPLHF. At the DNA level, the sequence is TGTGCCAGCAGGAAACAGGGGGTTGTCGATTCACCCCTCCACTTT.